Listed below are T cell receptor beta chains from one sample, sequenced in a study of cytomegalovirus exposure and HLA in healthy donors. Some clones are missing from TCRdb's copy, which holds only in-frame ones; the method was immunoSEQ multiplex PCR. Of roughly 170,000 clones in the sample, around four fifths were seen once. Material for sequencing was PBMCs. These receptor sequences come from a young man in good health and CMV-seronegative. Both conserved end residues are part of each CDR3. A D gene is named only where the DNA matches it firmly. Clone sizes are given selectively: once, few, many, or a class where the clone is expanded.

cdr3_aa cdr3_nt j_call v_call d_call clone_size
CASSSTKLSNQPQHF TGTGCCAGCAGTTCGACAAAACTTAGCAATCAGCCCCAGCATTTT TRBJ1-5 TRBV28 - -
CAWSRDRADTIYF TGTGCCTGGAGTAGGGACAGGGCGGACACCATATATTTT TRBJ1-3 TRBV30 TRBD1 few
CASSYGTSGGSGDNEQFF TGCGCCAGCAGCTACGGGACTAGCGGGGGGTCGGGGGACAATGAGCAGTTCTTC TRBJ2-1 TRBV4-3 TRBD2 -
CASSEANSYSNQPQHF TGTGCCAGCAGTGAAGCGAACAGCTATAGCAATCAGCCCCAGCATTTT TRBJ1-5 TRBV2 - -
CASSLGNGAPNNEQFF TGTGCCAGCAGCTTAGGTAACGGAGCCCCCAACAATGAGCAGTTCTTC TRBJ2-1 TRBV13 - few
CASSQVGGETQYF TGCGCCAGCAGCCAAGTTGGGGGGGAGACCCAGTACTTC TRBJ2-5 TRBV4-1 - -
CASSSWNTGELFF TGTGCCAGCAGTTCCTGGAACACCGGGGAGCTGTTTTTT TRBJ2-2 TRBV6-6 - -
CASSAEGVVDTQYF TGTGCCAGCAGTGCCGAGGGGGTGGTAGATACGCAGTATTTT TRBJ2-3 TRBV6-4 - few
CASSLFARVEFF TGTGCCAGCAGTTTATTTGCGAGGGTTGAGTTCTTC TRBJ2-1 TRBV28 - -
CASSDPGPKRRDYNEQFF TGTGCCAGCAGTGACCCCGGGCCGAAGCGGAGGGACTACAATGAGCAGTTCTTC TRBJ2-1 TRBV6-4 - -
CATSRGFGEQFF TGTGCCACCAGCAGAGGGTTCGGTGAGCAGTTCTTC TRBJ2-1 TRBV15 - few
CASSSGTSGRIYNEQFF TGTGCCAGCAGCTCCGGGACTAGCGGGAGAATCTACAATGAGCAGTTCTTC TRBJ2-1 TRBV11-3 TRBD2 -
CASSVSGGEYGYTF TGTGCCAGCAGCGTCTCGGGGGGCGAGTATGGCTACACCTTC TRBJ1-2 TRBV9 - few
CSSSFTGDEQYF TGTTCCAGCAGCTTTACGGGAGATGAGCAGTACTTC TRBJ2-7 TRBV7-9 - few
CASRPPDRWNNEQFF TGTGCCAGCAGGCCTCCGGACAGGTGGAACAATGAGCAGTTCTTC TRBJ2-1 TRBV12-1 - -
CASSLVAGPWNSPLHF TGTGCCAGCAGCTTAGTCGCAGGGCCATGGAATTCACCCCTCCACTTT TRBJ1-6 TRBV7-2 - few
CASSPGSRHEQYF TGTGCCAGCAGCCCAGGCAGCCGGCACGAGCAGTACTTC TRBJ2-7 TRBV28 - -
CASSIQGAREKLFF TGTGCCAGTAGCATACAGGGGGCGAGGGAAAAACTGTTTTTT TRBJ1-4 TRBV19 TRBD1 -
CASRTGFRNNQPQHF TGTGCCAGCAGAACAGGGTTTAGGAACAATCAGCCCCAGCATTTT TRBJ1-5 TRBV28 - -
CASSPEGGLAGTYEQYF TGTGCCAGCAGCCCTGAGGGGGGACTAGCGGGGACCTACGAGCAGTACTTC TRBJ2-7 TRBV11-2 TRBD2 -
CASSYQDRVNYGYTF TGTGCCAGCAGTTATCAGGACAGGGTAAACTATGGCTACACCTTC TRBJ1-2 TRBV6-5 TRBD1 -
CASSLAGQGDGYTF TGTGCCAGCAGCTTGGCGGGACAGGGGGATGGCTACACCTTC TRBJ1-2 TRBV5-6 TRBD1 -
CASSSDRVRGASTDTQYF TGCGCCAGCAGCTCGGACAGGGTAAGGGGGGCCAGCACAGATACGCAGTATTTT TRBJ2-3 TRBV5-1 TRBD1 -
CASIGATNEKLFF TGTGCCAGTATTGGAGCAACTAATGAAAAACTGTTTTTT TRBJ1-4 TRBV19 - -
CASSQDWDFYEQYF TGTGCCAGCAGCCAAGATTGGGACTTCTACGAGCAGTACTTC TRBJ2-7 TRBV4-2 - few
CASSPTSGLTDTQYF TGCGCCAGCAGCCCGACTAGCGGGCTCACAGATACGCAGTATTTT TRBJ2-3 TRBV4-1 TRBD2 -
CAWENKGLAYSTDTQYF TGTGCCTGGGAAAATAAGGGACTAGCGTACAGCACAGATACGCAGTATTTT TRBJ2-3 TRBV30 TRBD2 -
CASSLGRASGGGNTGELFF TGTGCCAGCAGCTTAGGCCGCGCTAGCGGGGGAGGAAATACCGGGGAGCTGTTTTTT TRBJ2-2 TRBV11-3 TRBD2 -
CATHPGTYGYTF TGTGCCACCCACCCGGGTACCTATGGCTACACCTTC TRBJ1-2 TRBV6-1 - -
CAWTDSNTEAFF TGTGCCTGGACAGACTCGAACACTGAAGCTTTCTTT TRBJ1-1 TRBV30 - -
CAWSVMGGETQYF TGTGCCTGGAGTGTAATGGGGGGGGAGACCCAGTACTTC TRBJ2-5 TRBV30 TRBD2 -
CASSLELGTDFNYGYTF TGTGCCAGCAGTTTAGAACTCGGGACAGATTTCAACTATGGCTACACCTTC TRBJ1-2 TRBV28 TRBD1 -
CASSRRGHGETQYF TGTGCCAGCAGCAGAAGGGGGCACGGGGAGACCCAGTACTTC TRBJ2-5 TRBV7-2 TRBD1 -
CASSQPPTSGHYEQYF TGCGCCAGCAGTCAACCCCCGACTAGCGGGCACTACGAGCAGTACTTC TRBJ2-7 TRBV23-1 TRBD2 -
CASSLDRGTDTQYF TGTGCCAGCAGCTTAGATCGGGGCACAGATACGCAGTATTTT TRBJ2-3 TRBV11-3 - -
CASSVRTGGNEKLFF TGTGCCAGCAGTGTAAGGACAGGGGGTAATGAAAAACTGTTTTTT TRBJ1-4 TRBV6-1 TRBD1 -
CASRGTGDGTEAFF TGTGCCAGCAGAGGGACAGGGGACGGCACTGAAGCTTTCTTT TRBJ1-1 TRBV14 TRBD1 -
CASSSSGNTGELFF TGTGCCAGCAGCTCATCAGGGAATACCGGGGAGCTGTTTTTT TRBJ2-2 TRBV4-2 - -
CASSLGGRSGQSYEQYF TGTGCCAGCAGCTTAGGAGGCCGGAGCGGGCAGTCCTACGAGCAGTACTTC TRBJ2-7 TRBV11-3 - once
CARGTGNNQPQHF TGCGCTCGCGGGACGGGGAACAATCAGCCCCAGCATTTT TRBJ1-5 TRBV5-1 - once
CASSPYNQPQHF TGTGCCAGCAGCCCCTACAATCAGCCCCAGCATTTT TRBJ1-5 TRBV7-2 - -
CASSPARSAFDSPLHF TGTGCCAGCAGCCCGGCGCGGTCAGCATTTGATTCACCCCTCCACTTT TRBJ1-6 TRBV7-9 - -